This entry lists 32 T cell receptor beta chains sequenced from one sample in a study of neurological immune-mediated disorders. TCRdb reprocessed the 5' RACE reads with MiXCR, giving one entry per CDR3 protein. The table includes tens of thousands of distinct CDR3 sequences, approximately 10% detected once. Sequenced input: PBMCs. Receptors originate from a man in his sixties in good health.

This clonotype was seen many times. This chain links TRBV5-1 with TRBJ2-3; D remains unclear. The V and J ends lost 3 bases and 2 bases respectively, with 10 bases between them. CDR3 size: 14 residues. The germline V gene has CDR1 SGHRS and CDR2 YFSETQ. The CDR3 region has the DNA TGCGCCAGCAGCTCTCTTGGCGACACAGATACGCAGTATTTT. It yields the protein CASSSLGDTDTQYF.

This clonotype has ten or more counts. The chain combines TRBV11-2 with TRBJ1-2, with D perhaps TRBD1 (5 bases). Germline V gives CDR1 SGHAT, CDR2 FQNNGV. Trimming cost V 6 bases and J 3 bases, with 14 bases left between them. CDR3 length: 14 residues. This chain's CDR3 is CASRQDGEHYGYTF. CDR3 nucleotide sequence: TGTGCCAGCAGACAGGACGGGGAACACTATGGCTACACCTTC.

This clonotype was recorded many times. This chain links TRBV20-1 with TRBJ2-3; 8 bases map to TRBD1. The J segment lost 3 bases and the V segment lost 6 bases, leaving 11 bases of the junction unmatched. The germline V gene encodes CDR1 DFQATT and CDR2 SNEGSKA (reference sequence). The length of the CDR3 is 15 residues. This chain's CDR3 is CSAPDRGSPTDTQYF. CDR3 DNA: TGCAGTGCGCCTGACAGGGGATCTCCAACAGATACGCAGTATTTT.

This clonotype was counted ten times or more. The rearrangement uses TRBV20-1 and TRBJ2-3; D gene uncertain. The CDR3 runs to 12 residues. CDR1 and CDR2 (germline): DFQATT, SNEGSKA (reference sequence). Trimming took off 6 bases at V and 0 bases at J, with 7 bases between the two ends. Here the CDR3 reads CSAWTSTDTQYF. The DNA of the CDR3 is TGCAGTGCCTGGACGAGCACAGATACGCAGTATTTT.

The sample holds many counts of this clonotype. V gene TRBV3-1 combines with J gene TRBJ1-1; D may be TRBD1 (5 bases). Trimming removed 0 bases at V and 3 bases at J, with 11 bases between. The CDR3 spans 15 residues. Germline V gives CDR1 LGHDT, CDR2 YNNKEL (reference sequence). This chain's CDR3 is CASSQDIAGDTEAFF. CDR3 DNA: TGTGCCAGCAGCCAAGATATTGCGGGGGACACTGAAGCTTTCTTT.

This clonotype was observed a handful of times. J is TRBJ1-6 and V is TRBV5-1, with a possible D match to TRBD1 (5 bases). This CDR3 contains 16 residues. Germline V gene lookup returns CDR1 SGHRS and CDR2 YFSETQ. Trimming took off 0 bases at V and 5 bases at J, with 12 bases between the two ends. The DNA for the CDR3 is TGCGCCAGCAGCTTGGAGGGGCAGGTCGATAATTCACCCCTCCACTTT. Translated, it gives CASSLEGQVDNSPLHF.

This clonotype was seen many times. The chain links TRBV5-1 to TRBJ1-2; D is uncertain. This CDR3 has 14 residues. V shed 4 bases and J shed 2 bases, with 12 bases lying between them. CDR1 is SGHRS and CDR2 is YFSETQ in the germline V gene. The CDR3 loop reads CASSPTPENYGYTF. The DNA of the CDR3 is TGCGCCAGCAGCCCCACACCAGAGAACTATGGCTACACCTTC.

This clonotype has a count of ten or more. V gene TRBV7-2 combines with J gene TRBJ1-3, with D uncertain. Looked up from germline, CDR1 is SGHTA and CDR2 is FQGNSA. This CDR3 has 15 residues. V was cut by 0 bases and J by 4 bases, with 10 bases left in between. Here the CDR3 reads CASSLAVGPGNTIYF. In nucleotides, the CDR3 is TGTGCCAGCAGCTTAGCGGTAGGACCGGGAAACACCATATATTTT. Filled out from reference TRBV7-2 and TRBJ1-3, the complete variable domain reads GAGVSQSPSNKVTEKGKDVELRCDPISGHTALYWYRQSLGQGLEFLIYFQGNSAPDKSGLPSDRFSAERTGGSVSTLTIQRTQQEDSAVYLCASSLAVGPGNTIYFGEGSWLTVV.

This chain links TRBV6-1 with TRBJ1-2; 9 nucleotides match TRBD1. The CDR3 runs to 14 residues. Germline assignment: CDR1 MNHNS and CDR2 SASEGT. The trim removed 3 bases at V and 7 bases at J, leaving 6 bases unmatched. The CDR3 spells CASSDAGTGSGYTF. As DNA, the CDR3 is TGTGCCAGCAGTGATGCGGGGACAGGGAGTGGCTACACCTTC.

This clonotype has a count of ten or more. V usage is TRBV7-2 and J usage is TRBJ1-1; 8 bases match TRBD1. The CDR3 runs 14 residues. Looked up from germline, CDR1 is SGHTA and CDR2 is FQGNSA. V dropped 4 bases and J dropped 0; count of bases not matched to a gene: 1. The CDR3 sequence is CASSSDRVNTEAFF. Here the CDR3 DNA reads TGTGCCAGCAGCTCGGACAGGGTGAACACTGAAGCTTTCTTT.

This sequence joins TRBV2 and TRBJ1-1, with D possibly matching TRBD1 (5 bases). CDR1 and CDR2 from the germline V gene are SNHLY and FYNNEI. V lost 4 bases and J lost 11, with 20 bases in between. The CDR3 is 14 residues long. CDR3 sequence reads: CASSVEAGFGGAFF. The CDR3 bases are TGTGCCAGCAGTGTAGAAGCGGGATTCGGGGGGGCTTTCTTT.

This clonotype was observed many times. The genes are TRBV20-1 and TRBJ2-5; D is ambiguous. Germline V gene sequence: CDR1 DFQATT, CDR2 SNEGSKA (reference sequence). Trimming left V 1 base short and J 1 base short, with 7 bases between. The CDR3 has 13 amino acids. CDR3: CSARAWSQETQYF. CDR3 nucleotide sequence: TGCAGTGCTAGAGCGTGGTCCCAAGAGACCCAGTACTTC.

The chain employs TRBV12-3 or TRBV12-4 and TRBJ1-2; D not resolved. With 1 base removed from V and 5 bases from J, the gap between germline ends came to 14 bases. The CDR3 is 15 residues long. The CDR3 nucleotides are TGTGCCAGCAGTTTAGAACCGACCCTGGATTATGGCTACACCTTC. This encodes CASSLEPTLDYGYTF.

There are many counts of this clonotype. This chain uses TRBV7-2 with TRBJ2-5; tentatively, D is TRBD2 (6 bases). Trimming shortened V by 5 bases and J by 4 bases, and 14 bases separated the two germline ends. Per the germline V gene, CDR1 is SGHTA and CDR2 is FQGNSA. This CDR3 is built from 14 residues. CDR3 nucleotide sequence: TGTGCCAGCAGCCCCGCGGTGGGGGGAGAGACCCAGTACTTC. Translated, it gives CASSPAVGGETQYF.

This clonotype was counted at least ten times. This chain links TRBV5-1 with TRBJ1-3; D unclear. The CDR3 covers 15 residues. Trimming left V 4 bases short and J 0 bases short, with 11 bases between. Germline V gene data show CDR1 as SGHRS and CDR2 as YFSETQ. CDR3 protein: CASSPSKSSGNTIYF. CDR3 bases: TGCGCCAGCAGCCCGTCCAAGAGCTCTGGAAACACCATATATTTT.

This clonotype is categorized as medium-sized. The chain joins TRBV7-9 to TRBJ2-7, with D perhaps matching TRBD1 or TRBD2 (5 bases each). Germline assignment: CDR1 SEHNR and CDR2 FQNEAQ (reference sequence). The V and J ends lost 4 bases and 6 bases respectively, with 19 bases between them. The CDR3 extends over 15 amino acids. CDR3 in amino acids: CASSSHRDPRFEQYF. Here the CDR3 DNA reads TGTGCCAGCAGCTCCCACCGGGACCCGCGGTTCGAGCAGTACTTC.

Ten or more counts support this clonotype. DNA for the CDR3: TGTGCCAGCAGCTTAGGGAGCTCCTATAATTCACCCCTCCACTTT. As protein: CASSLGSSYNSPLHF. The chain has TRBV5-6 and TRBJ1-6; D gene ambiguous. CDR1 is SGHDT, CDR2 YYEEEE, per germline. V shed 2 bases and J shed 0 bases, with 6 bases lying between them. The CDR3 has 15 residues. Using reference TRBV5-6 and TRBJ1-6 for the parts outside the CDR3, the full variable domain is DAGVTQSPTHLIKTRGQQVTLRCSPKSGHDTVSWYQQALGQGPQFIFQYYEEEERQRGNFPDRFSGHQFPNYSSELNVNALLLGDSALYLCASSLGSSYNSPLHFGNGTRLTVT.

The table lists this clonotype with a count of one. The rearrangement joins TRBV20-1 to TRBJ2-3; 9 nucleotides line up with TRBD2. V lost 6 bases, J lost 2 bases, and 9 bases stayed unmatched. The germline gives CDR1 DFQATT, CDR2 SNEGSKA (reference sequence). The CDR3 is made up of 15 amino acids. CDR3 coding DNA: TGCAGTGCCGAAATAGCGGGAGAACCCACAGATACGCAGTATTTT. It translates to CSAEIAGEPTDTQYF.

This clonotype was seen repeatedly, ten times or more. The chain recombines TRBV7-2 with TRBJ1-6; D not resolved. The V and J ends lost 8 bases and 9 bases respectively, with 14 bases between them. The CDR3 contains 13 residues. CDR1 and CDR2 from the germline V gene are SGHTA and FQGNSA. CDR3 sequence: CASGGLWGSPLHF. In nucleotides, the CDR3 is TGTGCCAGCGGCGGACTCTGGGGTTCACCCCTCCACTTT.

This clonotype has ten or more counts. V usage is TRBV7-9 and J usage is TRBJ2-7, with no clear D. This CDR3 has 15 amino acids. Between the trimmed V and J ends, which lost 4 bases and 0 bases, there was a span of 13 bases. Germline V gene lookup returns CDR1 SEHNR and CDR2 FQNEAQ (reference sequence). The CDR3 DNA reads as TGTGCCAGCAGCTCTGGTGGGCCTCACTCCTACGAGCAGTACTTC. This codes for CASSSGGPHSYEQYF.

In this sample, this clonotype turned up many times. The chain employs TRBV7-2 and TRBJ2-7; D perhaps matches TRBD2 (6 bases). The V end lost 5 bases, the J end lost 3 bases, and 17 bases lay between the germline ends. The CDR3 runs 15 residues. CDR1 SGHTA and CDR2 FQGNSA come from the germline V gene. This chain's CDR3 is CASSGGSGLSYEQYF. CDR3 in DNA: TGTGCCAGCAGCGGAGGGTCGGGACTCAGCTACGAGCAGTACTTC.

This clonotype was seen at least ten times. The chain has TRBV7-2 and TRBJ2-7; D perhaps matches TRBD1 (6 bases). Germline CDR1 is SGHTA and CDR2 is FQGNSA. This CDR3 has 14 residues. The germline V and J ends were trimmed by 2 bases and 5 bases, with 13 bases remaining between them. The DNA of the CDR3 is TGTGCCAGCAGCTTAAGACAAGGGGGTCACGAGCAGTACTTC. Protein sequence: CASSLRQGGHEQYF. Full variable domain (missing parts from reference TRBV7-2 and TRBJ2-7): GAGVSQSPSNKVTEKGKDVELRCDPISGHTALYWYRQSLGQGLEFLIYFQGNSAPDKSGLPSDRFSAERTGGSVSTLTIQRTQQEDSAVYLCASSLRQGGHEQYFGPGTRLTVT.

For this clonotype: It may be a read error: a sequence one base away is much more abundant. The chain recombines TRBV29-1 with TRBJ1-2; TRBD1 is a possible D gene (5 bases). CDR1 and CDR2 from the germline V gene are SQVTM and ANQGSEA. V dropped 8 bases and J dropped 8 bases, with 21 bases sitting between them. This CDR3 is built from 13 residues. The CDR3 spells CSTKGGGYRGYTF. The CDR3 coding sequence is TGCAGCACAAAGGGCGGGGGGTATAGGGGCTACACCTTC.

The sample holds many counts of this clonotype. The rearrangement links TRBV5-6 to TRBJ1-1, with D possibly TRBD1 on 6 matching bases. The CDR3 is 15 residues long. Germline V gives CDR1 SGHDT, CDR2 YYEEEE. V was cut by 4 bases and J by 0 bases, with 13 bases left in between. The CDR3 region has the DNA TGTGCCAGCAGCACGGGACATCTCATGAACACTGAAGCTTTCTTT. As protein: CASSTGHLMNTEAFF. The full variable domain, completed using reference TRBV5-6 and TRBJ1-1, is DAGVTQSPTHLIKTRGQQVTLRCSPKSGHDTVSWYQQALGQGPQFIFQYYEEEERQRGNFPDRFSGHQFPNYSSELNVNALLLGDSALYLCASSTGHLMNTEAFFGQGTRLTVV.

This clonotype has a count of ten or more. V is TRBV14 and J is TRBJ2-2; tentative D call: TRBD1 (5 bases). The CDR3 is 13 residues long. Germline CDR1 SGHDN, CDR2 FVKESK. The germline V and J ends were trimmed by 6 bases and 5 bases, with 10 bases remaining between them. In DNA form, the CDR3 reads TGTGCCAGCAGATGGGGCTCAACCGGGGAGCTGTTTTTT. Protein: CASRWGSTGELFF. The entire variable domain, with the rest obtained from reference TRBV14 and TRBJ2-2, is as follows: EAGVTQFPSHSVIEKGQTVTLRCDPISGHDNLYWYRRVMGKEIKFLLHFVKESKQDESGMPNNRFLAERTGGTYSTLKVQPAELEDSGVYFCASRWGSTGELFFGEGSRLTVL.

This clonotype has more than one count but fewer than ten. The V gene is TRBV7-2, the J gene TRBJ2-2; TRBD1 agrees at 7 bases. Germline-derived CDR1 and CDR2 are SGHTA and FQGNSA. The CDR3 runs 15 residues. J gave up 3 bases and V 5 bases, and 6 bases lay outside the gene matches. CDR3 sequence reads: CASSQQGHYTGELFF. In DNA form, the CDR3 reads TGTGCCAGCAGCCAACAGGGGCACTACACCGGGGAGCTGTTTTTT.

The genes are TRBV25-1 and TRBJ1-1; TRBD1 aligns across 7 bases. J was trimmed by 5 bases and V by 3 bases; bases with no gene match: 9. The CDR3 has 15 amino acids. The V gene's germline CDR1 is MGHDK and CDR2 SYGVNS. CDR3 residues: CASSDFTGEETEAFF. CDR3 bases: TGTGCCAGCAGTGACTTCACAGGGGAGGAAACTGAAGCTTTCTTT.

This clonotype has a count of ten or more. This sequence joins TRBV20-1 and TRBJ2-3, with a weak D call TRBD2 (6 bases). The CDR3 sequence is 15 residues long. Per germline, CDR1 DFQATT and CDR2 SNEGSKA (reference sequence). Trimming shortened V by 5 bases and J by 0 bases, and 15 bases separated the two germline ends. CDR3 DNA: TGCAGTGCTCCCACCGGGACTTGGAGCACAGATACGCAGTATTTT. Translated: CSAPTGTWSTDTQYF.

This clonotype was detected many times. V is TRBV5-5 and J is TRBJ2-1, with a tentative D call TRBD1 (6 bases). This CDR3 contains 16 residues. The germline V and J ends were trimmed by 1 base and 6 bases, with 17 bases remaining between them. Looked up from germline, CDR1 is SGHKS and CDR2 is YYEKEE (reference sequence). CDR3 DNA: TGTGCCAGCAGCTTGAGCTGGGGGCCACTGGTCAATGAGCAGTTCTTC. The encoded protein is CASSLSWGPLVNEQFF.

This clonotype was seen just once. One end of the junction fails to match germline, which may point to a read error. This chain links TRBV7-2 with TRBJ2-3; no definite D call. Per germline, CDR1 SGHTA and CDR2 FQGNSA. This CDR3 region has 16 residues. The CDR3 reads CASSRLGYRCTDAQYF. In DNA, the CDR3 is TGTGCCAGCAGCCGCTTAGGCTACCGGTGCACAGATGCGCAGTATTTT.

This clonotype turned up a few times. This rearrangement joins TRBV6-2 or TRBV6-3 to TRBJ1-1; D not certain. V was cut by 6 bases and J by 2 bases, with 13 bases left in between. CDR3 size: 14 residues. CDR1 is MNHEY, CDR2 SVGEGT, per germline. The chain's CDR3 is CASRGFGLNTEAFF. In nucleotides, the CDR3 is TGTGCCAGCAGGGGATTCGGGCTCAACACTGAAGCTTTCTTT.

The rearrangement uses TRBV18 and TRBJ2-7; D gene unclear. This CDR3 has 14 amino acids. The germline gives CDR1 KGHSH, CDR2 LQKENI. V was shortened by 6 bases and J by 0 bases, with 12 bases between the two germline ends. The CDR3 spells CASSVSLTSYEQYF. The CDR3 coding sequence is TGTGCCAGCTCGGTCAGCCTAACCTCCTACGAGCAGTACTTC.